Shown below are 26 T cell receptor beta chains from a single sample sequenced in a study of graft-versus-host responses after intestinal transplantation (dated by TCRdb to the early 2020s). Library construction relied on the immunoSEQ multiplex PCR assay. TCRdb provides this immuneACCESS table in a form limited to in-frame rearrangements. Some clones are lacking; in checked studies, under half of them reflect an unresolved V gene, and why the rest are absent is not known. The sample table contains 15,000 to 20,000 clones; only one count was recorded for approximately 35% of them. Together, the top ten hold about 2% of the sample. Interpreted using the paper, the time point label stands for: cells obtained before transplantation from donor or recipient. The material sequenced was alloreactive CD4+ T cells from a mixed lymphocyte reaction culture, taken before transplantation. The meaning of the sample's cell subset or site label: CFSE-low proliferating T cells sorted from roughly six-day pre-transplant mixed lymphocyte reaction (GvH or HvG direction). All receptors derive from a human patient who was an organ donor for intestinal transplantation.

The CDR3 nucleotides read TGTGCCAGCAGCGTAGCCCCTTTCAATGAGCAGTTCTTC. It is translated as CASSVAPFNEQFF. The chain joins TRBV9 to TRBJ2-1; D gene uncertain. V was trimmed by 0 bases and J by 6 bases, leaving 7 bases between them. The CDR3 sequence is 13 residues long. The germline CDR1 and CDR2 sequences are SGDLS and YYNGEE. The full variable domain, rest sourced from reference TRBV9 and TRBJ2-1, is DSGVTQTPKHLITATGQRVTLRCSPRSGDLSVYWYQQSLDQGLQFLIQYYNGEERAKGNILERFSAQQFPDLHSELNLSSLELGDSALYFCASSVAPFNEQFFGPGTRLTVL.

There are a few counts of this clone. The chain links TRBV7-9 to TRBJ2-3; D is undetermined. Germline V gene data show CDR1 as SEHNR and CDR2 as FQNEAQ (reference sequence). The V and J ends lost 11 bases and 1 base respectively, with 4 bases between them. CDR3 length: 10 residues. In DNA form, the CDR3 reads TGTGCCGTGGGCACAGATACGCAGTATTTT. Residues: CAVGTDTQYF.

This clone has only a few counts. This sequence joins TRBV5-1 and TRBJ2-5; TRBD2 is a possible D gene (6 bases). Germline-derived CDR1 and CDR2 are SGHRS and YFSETQ. V was shortened by 2 bases and J by 4 bases, with 15 bases between the two germline ends. CDR3 size: 15 residues. This CDR3 is CASSFYYGRGETQYF. CDR3 sequence (DNA): TGCGCCAGCAGCTTTTACTACGGGAGAGGAGAGACCCAGTACTTC.

By share, this clone ranks as medium-sized. V and J are TRBV2 and TRBJ1-1; D may be TRBD1 (6 bases). Germline V CDR1 and CDR2: SNHLY, FYNNEI. This CDR3 is built from 14 residues. V lost 6 bases to trimming and J lost 1 base, with 12 bases between them. CDR3: CASRQQGRNTEAFF. The DNA for the CDR3 is TGTGCCAGCAGGCAACAGGGACGGAACACTGAAGCTTTCTTT.

The rearrangement joins TRBV5-1 to TRBJ2-2; D unclear. Trimming stripped 5 bases from V and 0 bases from J, with 8 bases between. The CDR3 is 14 amino acids. Germline V gives CDR1 SGHRS, CDR2 YFSETQ. CDR3 nucleotide sequence: TGCGCCAGCAGTTTAGCCGCGAACACCGGGGAGCTGTTTTTT. Its translation: CASSLAANTGELFF. Full variable domain (rest looked up from reference TRBV5-1 and TRBJ2-2): KAGVTQTPRYLIKTRGQQVTLSCSPISGHRSVSWYQQTPGQGLQFLFEYFSETQRNKGNFPGRFSGRQFSNSRSEMNVSTLELGDSALYLCASSLAANTGELFFGEGSRLTVL.

This clone was found a few times. The chain combines TRBV19 with TRBJ1-2, with 8 bases that match TRBD1. The CDR3 has 18 residues. The germline V gene encodes CDR1 LNHDA and CDR2 SQIVND (reference sequence). The V segment lost 5 bases and the J segment 2 bases; nucleotides outside the gene matches: 16. The CDR3 here is CASSGPGGGSERNYGYTF. In nucleotides, the CDR3 is TGTGCCAGTAGTGGGCCAGGGGGCGGATCGGAAAGGAACTATGGCTACACCTTC. Combining the CDR3 with reference TRBV19 and TRBJ1-2 gives the whole variable domain DGGITQSPKYLFRKEGQNVTLSCEQNLNHDAMYWYRQDPGQGLRLIYYSQIVNDFQKGDIAEGYSVSREKKESFPLTVTSAQKNPTAFYLCASSGPGGGSERNYGYTFGSGTRLTVV.

This clone was counted between two and nine times. The V and J genes are TRBV7-9 and TRBJ2-1; 10 bases agree with TRBD1. The germline CDR1 and CDR2 sequences are SEHNR and FQNEAQ (reference sequence). This CDR3 is 15 amino acids long. V dropped 4 bases and J dropped 3; count of bases not matched to a gene: 3. CDR3: CASSSRTGGYNEQFF. In nucleotides, the CDR3 is TGTGCCAGCAGCTCCCGGACAGGGGGCTACAATGAGCAGTTCTTC.

The chain links TRBV5-1 to TRBJ2-1; perhaps TRBD1 as D (7 bases). Germline V gives CDR1 SGHRS, CDR2 YFSETQ. The CDR3 runs to 15 residues. Deletions cut 1 base from V and 4 bases from J, with 12 bases between. In DNA, the CDR3 is TGCGCCAGCAGCTTGAGGGCGGGACAGTACAATGAGCAGTTCTTC. Its protein product is CASSLRAGQYNEQFF. The full variable domain, its missing parts supplied by reference TRBV5-1 and TRBJ2-1, is KAGVTQTPRYLIKTRGQQVTLSCSPISGHRSVSWYQQTPGQGLQFLFEYFSETQRNKGNFPGRFSGRQFSNSRSEMNVSTLELGDSALYLCASSLRAGQYNEQFFGPGTRLTVL.

This chain links TRBV5-1 with TRBJ1-5; tentatively, D is TRBD1 (5 bases). V was cut by 2 bases and J by 4 bases, with 13 bases left in between. This CDR3 contains 15 residues. In germline, CDR1 is SGHRS, CDR2 YFSETQ. The CDR3 DNA follows: TGCGCCAGCAGCTTAGACAGCCCTTCAAATCAGCCCCAGCATTTT. It translates to CASSLDSPSNQPQHF.

The CDR3 sequence: CASSYRKQAGWEQYF. In DNA, the CDR3 is TGTGCCAGCAGTTACCGTAAACAAGCGGGATGGGAGCAGTACTTC. The chain couples TRBV6-5 to TRBJ2-7, with 7 bases lining up with TRBD2. The J segment lost 7 bases and the V segment lost 2 bases, leaving 11 bases of the junction unmatched. The CDR3 sequence is 15 residues long. The germline CDR1 and CDR2 sequences are MNHEY and SVGAGI.

This clone was found a few times. The V and J genes are TRBV7-9 and TRBJ1-2; possibly TRBD1 for D (6 bases). V shed 2 bases and J shed 8 bases, with 9 bases lying between them. Germline CDR1 SEHNR, CDR2 FQNEAQ (reference sequence). This CDR3 contains 12 residues. The CDR3 protein is CASSLTGLGYTF. CDR3 in DNA: TGTGCCAGCAGCTTAACAGGGCTAGGCTACACCTTC.

This clone turned up a few times. This CDR3 is CASSRDRDQPQHF. The CDR3 DNA sequence: TGTGCCAGCAGCCGGGACAGGGATCAGCCCCAGCATTTT. This chain uses TRBV7-2 with TRBJ1-5; 9 bases align to TRBD1. The germline V gene encodes CDR1 SGHTA and CDR2 FQGNSA. The CDR3 is 13 amino acids. V trimming: 5 bases; J trimming: 5 bases; junction bases outside the gene matches: 1.

The chain uses TRBV28 and TRBJ2-6; the D gene is possibly TRBD2 (5 bases). The CDR3 sequence is 16 residues long. V was pared by 5 bases and J by 0 bases, with 11 bases between. CDR1 MDHEN and CDR2 SYDVKM come from the germline V gene. The CDR3 DNA sequence: TGTGCCAGCAGTCCATGGGAGTTCTCTGGGGCCAACGTCCTGACTTTC. Translating it yields CASSPWEFSGANVLTF.

The CDR3 loop reads CATSRVAGVAKNIQYF. The DNA for the CDR3 is TGTGCCACCAGCAGAGTGGCGGGAGTAGCCAAAAACATTCAGTACTTC. The rearrangement links TRBV15 to TRBJ2-4; 7 bases align to TRBD2. Germline V CDR1 and CDR2: LNHNV, YYDKDF (reference sequence). The CDR3 is made up of 16 amino acids. V gave up 1 base and J gave up 0 bases; unmatched junction bases: 3.

The rearrangement links TRBV11-2 to TRBJ1-3; no clear D gene. Looked up from germline, CDR1 is SGHAT and CDR2 is FQNNGV. This CDR3 has 14 amino acids. V lost 5 bases and J 1 base, leaving 9 bases between the germline ends. CDR3 amino acids: CASSVTDSGNTIYF. DNA of the CDR3: TGTGCCAGCAGCGTAACAGATTCTGGAAACACCATATATTTT.

This clone has a count of ten or more. This chain joins TRBV6-1 and TRBJ2-7; tentatively, D is TRBD1 (6 bases). Germline-derived CDR1 and CDR2 are MNHNS and SASEGT. V was clipped by 1 base and J by 2 bases, with 12 bases between them. The CDR3 runs 15 residues. In DNA, the CDR3 is TGTGCCAGCAGTGAAGGGTTGACAGGACCCTACGAGCAGTACTTC. It codes for CASSEGLTGPYEQYF.

The chain is built from TRBV25-1 and TRBJ2-7; 8 positions match TRBD1. The CDR3 has 16 amino acids. Germline trimming cut 8 bases from V and 5 bases from J; bases unmatched to any gene: 17. From germline, CDR1 is MGHDK and CDR2 SYGVNS. The DNA for the CDR3 is TGTGCCAGCCTAATAGGGACAGGAAAAGTCAGCGACGAGCAGTACTTC. As protein: CASLIGTGKVSDEQYF.

The rearrangement joins TRBV28 to TRBJ1-1; D uncertain. Germline CDR1 is MDHEN and CDR2 is SYDVKM. The CDR3 length is 13 residues. Trimming left V 8 bases short and J 5 bases short, with 15 bases between. This CDR3 is CASWERRGTEAFF. The CDR3 DNA sequence: TGTGCCAGCTGGGAGAGGAGAGGGACTGAAGCTTTCTTT.

This clone appeared a few times. The chain has TRBV6-1 and TRBJ2-2, with no clear D. Germline V CDR1 and CDR2: MNHNS, SASEGT. Trimming removed 5 bases from V and 6 bases from J, with 4 bases in between. This CDR3 spans 11 amino acids. Here the CDR3 reads CASSYPGELFF. The DNA for the CDR3 is TGTGCCAGCAGTTACCCCGGGGAGCTGTTTTTT.

The chain has TRBV10-3 and TRBJ1-5; no clear D gene. Trimming stripped 0 bases from V and 3 bases from J, with 12 bases between. Germline lookup yields CDR1 ENHRY and CDR2 SYGVKD. The CDR3 spans 16 residues. This CDR3 reads CAISESGRYTNQPQHF. CDR3 bases: TGTGCCATCAGTGAGTCTGGCAGATACACCAATCAGCCCCAGCATTTT.

There are a few counts of this clone. J is TRBJ2-5 and V is TRBV10-2, with D perhaps matching TRBD2 (5 bases). This CDR3 has 11 amino acids. Germline lookup yields CDR1 WSHSY and CDR2 SAAADI. Between the trimmed V and J ends, which lost 6 bases and 5 bases, there was a span of 7 bases. The CDR3 DNA follows: TGCGCCAGCAGCGTAGCGGAGACCCAGTACTTC. This translates into CASSVAETQYF.

This clone was counted a few times. The rearrangement joins TRBV6-6 to TRBJ2-7; D gene uncertain. This CDR3 is 15 amino acids long. Germline assignment: CDR1 MNHNY and CDR2 SVGAGI (reference sequence). Trimming took off 3 bases at V and 0 bases at J, with 12 bases between the two ends. The CDR3 region has the DNA TGTGCCAGCAGTTATTACCCAGACTTCTCCTACGAGCAGTACTTC. Its translation: CASSYYPDFSYEQYF.

This clone appeared a few times. This sequence joins TRBV19 and TRBJ1-2; 7 bases fit TRBD1. Trimming at V came to 5 bases and at J to 8 bases, leaving 5 bases not matched to a gene. Germline assignment: CDR1 LNHDA and CDR2 SQIVND (reference sequence). This CDR3 comprises 12 residues. CDR3 protein: CASSVQGSGYTF. DNA for the CDR3: TGTGCCAGTAGTGTACAGGGGTCCGGCTACACCTTC. Supplemented by reference TRBV19 and TRBJ1-2, the full variable domain reads DGGITQSPKYLFRKEGQNVTLSCEQNLNHDAMYWYRQDPGQGLRLIYYSQIVNDFQKGDIAEGYSVSREKKESFPLTVTSAQKNPTAFYLCASSVQGSGYTFGSGTRLTVV.

The chain employs TRBV10-3 and TRBJ2-5; D uncertain. The V end lost 3 bases, the J end lost 3 bases, and 5 bases lay between the germline ends. The CDR3 totals 12 residues. CDR1 is ENHRY, CDR2 SYGVKD, per germline. CDR3 region: CAISDLEETQYF. DNA for the CDR3: TGTGCCATCAGTGACCTAGAAGAGACCCAGTACTTC.

By proportion, this clone is medium-sized. CDR3 sequence reads: CASSQRQGQDTQYF. CDR3 DNA: TGTGCCAGCAGCCAGAGACAGGGACAAGATACGCAGTATTTT. V gene TRBV4-2 combines with J gene TRBJ2-3; TRBD1 matches at 7 bases. The CDR3 has 14 amino acids. After removal of 3 bases from V and 5 bases from J, the junction contained 5 bases not matched to a gene. Germline V gene sequence: CDR1 LGHNA, CDR2 YNFKEQ.

The J gene is TRBJ2-6, the V gene TRBV10-3; D is unclear. V was pared by 5 bases and J by 5 bases, with 19 bases between. Germline loops: CDR1 ENHRY, CDR2 SYGVKD. This CDR3 is 17 amino acids long. The CDR3 is CAISRPLIQSRANVLTF. The DNA of the CDR3 is TGTGCCATCAGTCGACCACTGATACAAAGTCGGGCCAACGTCCTGACTTTC.